Shown below are 4 T cell receptor beta chains from a single sample sequenced in a study of T cells in Graves' hyperthyroidism and ophthalmopathy. Amplification of TCR beta CDR3 regions was performed using RNA transcripts as template. Researchers ran a first-round RT-PCR on the TCR CDR3 using the HTBI primer set. TCRdb re-analysed the multiplex PCR reads in MiXCR, keeping a single row per CDR3 protein. The table has some 500,000 distinct CDR3 sequences, roughly 25% seen once. Sequencing was carried out using blood. These receptors came from a woman under 40 with Graves' ophthalmopathy.

This clonotype has a count of ten or more. V gene TRBV4-1 combines with J gene TRBJ2-7; no clear D. The V gene lost 1 base and the J gene lost 3 bases, with 13 bases spanning the gap. The germline CDR1 and CDR2 sequences are MGHRA and YSYEKL. CDR3 length: 15 amino acids. In DNA form, the CDR3 reads TGCGCCAGCAGCCAAGGTCCCGAAGGCTACTACGAGCAGTACTTC. Its translation: CASSQGPEGYYEQYF.

This clonotype was seen ten or more times. CDR3 sequence (DNA): TGTGCCAGCAAAGTTAATCCCCCAGAGAACTATGGCTACACCTTC. Its protein product is CASKVNPPENYGYTF. This chain joins TRBV5-2 and TRBJ1-2; TRBD1 reflects the table's D call only, with no check against the DNA. TRBV5-2 is a known pseudogene. The CDR3 runs to 15 residues.

This clonotype was seen a few times. This sequence joins TRBV4-2 and TRBJ2-7; D is undetermined. CDR1 is LGHNA and CDR2 is YNFKEQ in the germline V gene. The CDR3 runs 15 residues. Trimming left V 0 bases short and J 1 base short, with 10 bases between. CDR3 nucleotides: TGTGCCAGCAGCCAAGAATTCGGACGGTCCTACGAGCAGTACTTC. It translates to CASSQEFGRSYEQYF.

This clonotype was recorded many times. This rearrangement joins TRBV6-1 to TRBJ1-3; D uncertain. Germline CDR1 MNHNS, CDR2 SASEGT. The V and J ends lost 4 bases and 1 base respectively, with 8 bases between them. This CDR3 is 14 amino acids long. The CDR3 coding sequence is TGTGCCAGCAGTGCTTGGACGTCTGGAAACACCATATATTTT. The encoded protein is CASSAWTSGNTIYF.